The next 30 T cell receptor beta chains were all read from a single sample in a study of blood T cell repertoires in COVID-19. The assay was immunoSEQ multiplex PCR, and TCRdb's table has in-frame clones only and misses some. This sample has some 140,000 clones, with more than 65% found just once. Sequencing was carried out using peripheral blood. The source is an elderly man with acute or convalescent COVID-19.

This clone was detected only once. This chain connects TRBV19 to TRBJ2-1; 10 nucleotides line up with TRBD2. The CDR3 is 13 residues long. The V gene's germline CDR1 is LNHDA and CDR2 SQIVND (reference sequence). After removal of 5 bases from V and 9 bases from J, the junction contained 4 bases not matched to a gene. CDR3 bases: TGTGCCAGTAGTCAGCGGGGGGGCCCTGAGCAGTTCTTC. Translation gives CASSQRGGPEQFF.

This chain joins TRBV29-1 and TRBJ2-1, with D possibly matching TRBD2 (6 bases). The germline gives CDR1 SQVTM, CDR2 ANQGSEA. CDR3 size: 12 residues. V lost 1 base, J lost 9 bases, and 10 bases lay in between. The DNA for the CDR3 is TGCAGCGTTGAAGCGCATAGCGGTGAGCAGTTCTTC. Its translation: CSVEAHSGEQFF.

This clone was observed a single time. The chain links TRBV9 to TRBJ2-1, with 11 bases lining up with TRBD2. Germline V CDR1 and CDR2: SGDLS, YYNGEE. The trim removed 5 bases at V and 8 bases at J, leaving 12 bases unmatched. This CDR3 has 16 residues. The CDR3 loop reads CASSPRSGGAVYEQFF. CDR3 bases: TGTGCCAGCAGTCCTCGTAGCGGGGGGGCCGTATATGAGCAGTTCTTC. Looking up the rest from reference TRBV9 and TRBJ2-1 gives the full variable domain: DSGVTQTPKHLITATGQRVTLRCSPRSGDLSVYWYQQSLDQGLQFLIQYYNGEERAKGNILERFSAQQFPDLHSELNLSSLELGDSALYFCASSPRSGGAVYEQFFGPGTRLTVL.

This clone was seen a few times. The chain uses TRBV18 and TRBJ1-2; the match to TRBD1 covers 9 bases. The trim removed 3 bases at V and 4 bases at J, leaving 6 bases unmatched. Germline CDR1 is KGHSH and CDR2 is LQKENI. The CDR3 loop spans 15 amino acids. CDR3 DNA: TGTGCCAGCTCACCGAACAGGGGGCAGGGCTATGGCTACACCTTC. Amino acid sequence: CASSPNRGQGYGYTF.

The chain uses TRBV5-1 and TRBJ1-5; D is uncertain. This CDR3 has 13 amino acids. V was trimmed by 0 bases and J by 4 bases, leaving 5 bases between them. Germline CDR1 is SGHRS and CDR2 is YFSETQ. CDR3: CASSLAGNQPQHF. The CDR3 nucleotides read TGCGCCAGCAGCTTGGCCGGGAATCAGCCCCAGCATTTT. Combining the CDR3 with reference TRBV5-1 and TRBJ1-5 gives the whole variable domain KAGVTQTPRYLIKTRGQQVTLSCSPISGHRSVSWYQQTPGQGLQFLFEYFSETQRNKGNFPGRFSGRQFSNSRSEMNVSTLELGDSALYLCASSLAGNQPQHFGDGTRLSIL.

The CDR3 DNA follows: TGCAGTGCTAGTGGGACGGGGACAGGGTTCACTGAAGCTTTCTTT. This gives the protein CSASGTGTGFTEAFF. The chain has TRBV20-1 and TRBJ1-1; 9 bases map to TRBD1. Germline V gives CDR1 DFQATT, CDR2 SNEGSKA (reference sequence). This CDR3 is built from 15 residues. The trim removed 3 bases at V and 4 bases at J, leaving 9 bases unmatched.

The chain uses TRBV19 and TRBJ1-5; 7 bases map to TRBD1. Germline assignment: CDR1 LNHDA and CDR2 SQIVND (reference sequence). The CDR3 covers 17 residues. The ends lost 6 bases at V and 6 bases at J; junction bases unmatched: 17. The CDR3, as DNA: TGTGCCAGTAGGGCCGATTTCACAGGGGTTCAGGGTCAGCCCCAGCATTTT. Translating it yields CASRADFTGVQGQPQHF.

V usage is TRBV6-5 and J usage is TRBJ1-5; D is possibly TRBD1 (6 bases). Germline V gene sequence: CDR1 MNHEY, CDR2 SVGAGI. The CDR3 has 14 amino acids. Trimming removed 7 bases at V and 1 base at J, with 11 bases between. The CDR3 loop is CASNLDRSNQPQHF. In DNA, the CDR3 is TGTGCCAGCAACCTGGACAGAAGCAATCAGCCCCAGCATTTT.

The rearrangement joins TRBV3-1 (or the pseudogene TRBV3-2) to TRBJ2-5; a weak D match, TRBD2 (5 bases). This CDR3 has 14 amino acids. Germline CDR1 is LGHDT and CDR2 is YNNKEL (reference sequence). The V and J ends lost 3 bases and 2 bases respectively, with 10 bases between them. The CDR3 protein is CASSHEGSQETQYF. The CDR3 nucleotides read TGTGCCAGCAGCCATGAGGGATCGCAAGAGACCCAGTACTTC.

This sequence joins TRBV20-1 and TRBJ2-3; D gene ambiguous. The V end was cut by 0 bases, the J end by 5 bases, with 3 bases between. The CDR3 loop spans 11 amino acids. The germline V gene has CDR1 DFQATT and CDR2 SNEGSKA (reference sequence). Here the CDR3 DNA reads TGCAGTGCTAGAGATCGAGATACGCAGTATTTT. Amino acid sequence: CSARDRDTQYF.

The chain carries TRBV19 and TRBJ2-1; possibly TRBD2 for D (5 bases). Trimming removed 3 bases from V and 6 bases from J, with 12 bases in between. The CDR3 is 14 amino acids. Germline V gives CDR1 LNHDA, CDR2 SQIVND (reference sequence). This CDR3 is CASSMTTAANEQFF. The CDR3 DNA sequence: TGTGCCAGTAGTATGACTACGGCGGCCAATGAGCAGTTCTTC. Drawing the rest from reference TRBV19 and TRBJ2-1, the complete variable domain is DGGITQSPKYLFRKEGQNVTLSCEQNLNHDAMYWYRQDPGQGLRLIYYSQIVNDFQKGDIAEGYSVSREKKESFPLTVTSAQKNPTAFYLCASSMTTAANEQFFGPGTRLTVL.

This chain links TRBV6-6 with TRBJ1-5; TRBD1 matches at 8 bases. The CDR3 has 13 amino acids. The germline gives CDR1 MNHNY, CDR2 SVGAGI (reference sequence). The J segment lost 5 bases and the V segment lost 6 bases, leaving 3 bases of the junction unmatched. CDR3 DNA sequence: TGTGCCAGCAGCCTACAGGGGGATCAGCCCCAGCATTTT. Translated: CASSLQGDQPQHF.

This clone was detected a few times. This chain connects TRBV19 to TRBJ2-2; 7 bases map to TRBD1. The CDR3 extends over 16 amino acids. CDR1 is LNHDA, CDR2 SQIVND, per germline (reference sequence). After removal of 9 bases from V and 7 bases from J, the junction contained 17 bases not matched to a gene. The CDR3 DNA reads TGTGCCAGGGTGGGTGGGGACAGCTGTTGGGACGGGGAGCTGTTTTTT. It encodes CARVGGDSCWDGELFF.

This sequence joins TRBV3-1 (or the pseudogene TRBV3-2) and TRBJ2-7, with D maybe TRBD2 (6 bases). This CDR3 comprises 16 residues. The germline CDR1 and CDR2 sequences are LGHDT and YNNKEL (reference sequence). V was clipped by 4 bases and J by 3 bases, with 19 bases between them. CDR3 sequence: CASSPRGVESNYEQYF. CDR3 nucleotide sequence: TGTGCCAGCAGCCCTCGCGGGGTGGAGTCGAACTACGAGCAGTACTTC.

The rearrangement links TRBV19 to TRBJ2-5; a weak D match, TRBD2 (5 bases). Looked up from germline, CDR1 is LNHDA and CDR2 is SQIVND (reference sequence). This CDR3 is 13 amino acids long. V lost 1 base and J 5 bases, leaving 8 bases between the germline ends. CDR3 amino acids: CASSIGRRETQYF. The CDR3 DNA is TGTGCCAGTAGTATAGGGAGGCGGGAGACCCAGTACTTC. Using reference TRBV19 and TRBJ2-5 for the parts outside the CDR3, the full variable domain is DGGITQSPKYLFRKEGQNVTLSCEQNLNHDAMYWYRQDPGQGLRLIYYSQIVNDFQKGDIAEGYSVSREKKESFPLTVTSAQKNPTAFYLCASSIGRRETQYFGPGTRLLVL.

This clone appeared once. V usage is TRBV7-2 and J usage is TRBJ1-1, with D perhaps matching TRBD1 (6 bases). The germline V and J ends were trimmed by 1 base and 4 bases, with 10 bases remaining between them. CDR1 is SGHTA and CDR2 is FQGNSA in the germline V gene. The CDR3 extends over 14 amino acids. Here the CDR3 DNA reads TGTGCCAGCAGCTTAGAGGGCAGGGGCACTGAAGCTTTCTTT. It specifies CASSLEGRGTEAFF.

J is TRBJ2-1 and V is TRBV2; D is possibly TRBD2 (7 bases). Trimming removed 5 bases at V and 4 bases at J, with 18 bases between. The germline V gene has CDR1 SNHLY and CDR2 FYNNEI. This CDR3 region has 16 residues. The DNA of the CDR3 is TGTGCCAGCAGTACCCGGCAAGGGGGGGATTACAATGAGCAGTTCTTC. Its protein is CASSTRQGGDYNEQFF.

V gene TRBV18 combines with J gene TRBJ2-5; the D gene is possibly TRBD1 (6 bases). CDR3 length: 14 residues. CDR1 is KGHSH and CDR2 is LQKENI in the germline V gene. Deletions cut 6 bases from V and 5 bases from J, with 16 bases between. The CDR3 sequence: CASSGRTGSETQYF. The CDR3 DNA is TGTGCCAGCTCCGGACGAACAGGGAGTGAGACCCAGTACTTC.

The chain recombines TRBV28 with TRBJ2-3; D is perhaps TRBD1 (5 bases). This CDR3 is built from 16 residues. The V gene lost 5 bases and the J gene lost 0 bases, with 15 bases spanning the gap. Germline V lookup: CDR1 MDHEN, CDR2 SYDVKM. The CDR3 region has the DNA TGTGCCAGCAGTCCCAGAACAGGTTCTAGCACAGATACGCAGTATTTT. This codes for CASSPRTGSSTDTQYF. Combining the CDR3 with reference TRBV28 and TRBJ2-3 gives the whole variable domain DVKVTQSSRYLVKRTGEKVFLECVQDMDHENMFWYRQDPGLGLRLIYFSYDVKMKEKGDIPEGYSVSREKKERFSLILESASTNQTSMYLCASSPRTGSSTDTQYFGPGTRLTVL.

The CDR3 nucleotides read TGTGCCAGCAGCTTAGAACCGGGGAGGCAGCCCCAGCATTTT. Its translation is CASSLEPGRQPQHF. This chain links TRBV7-2 with TRBJ1-5; D ambiguous. Looked up from germline, CDR1 is SGHTA and CDR2 is FQGNSA. The CDR3 consists of 14 residues. Trimming removed 1 base at V and 7 bases at J, with 11 bases between.

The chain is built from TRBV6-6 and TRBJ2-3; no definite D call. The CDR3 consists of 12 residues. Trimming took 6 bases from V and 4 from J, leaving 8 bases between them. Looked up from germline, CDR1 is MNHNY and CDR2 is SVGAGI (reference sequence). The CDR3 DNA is TGTGCCAGCAGCCACGGGTCAGATACGCAGTATTTT. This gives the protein CASSHGSDTQYF.

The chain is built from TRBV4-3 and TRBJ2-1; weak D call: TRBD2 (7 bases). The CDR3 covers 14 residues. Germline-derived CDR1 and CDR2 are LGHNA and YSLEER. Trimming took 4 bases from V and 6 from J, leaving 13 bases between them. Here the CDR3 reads CASSRAGALNEQFF. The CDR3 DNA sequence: TGCGCCAGCAGCCGGGCGGGGGCCCTCAATGAGCAGTTCTTC.

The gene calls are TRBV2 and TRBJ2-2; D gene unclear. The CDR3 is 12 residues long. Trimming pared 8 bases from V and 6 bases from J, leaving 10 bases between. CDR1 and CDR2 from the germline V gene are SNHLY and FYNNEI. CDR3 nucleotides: TGTGCCAGCCGATCCGAGGCCGGGGAGCTGTTTTTT. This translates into CASRSEAGELFF.

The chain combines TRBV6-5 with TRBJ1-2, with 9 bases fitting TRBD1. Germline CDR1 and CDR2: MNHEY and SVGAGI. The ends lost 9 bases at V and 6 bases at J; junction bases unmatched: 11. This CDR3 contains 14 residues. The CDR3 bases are TGTGCCAGTCTGAGATCACAGGGGGCGGATGGCTACACCTTC. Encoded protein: CASLRSQGADGYTF.

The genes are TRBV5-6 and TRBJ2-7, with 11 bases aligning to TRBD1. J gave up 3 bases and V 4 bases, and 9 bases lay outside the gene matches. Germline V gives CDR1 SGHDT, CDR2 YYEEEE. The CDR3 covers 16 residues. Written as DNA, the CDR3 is TGTGCCAGCAGCCACGGACAGGGGGCACGTTTCTACGAGCAGTACTTC. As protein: CASSHGQGARFYEQYF.

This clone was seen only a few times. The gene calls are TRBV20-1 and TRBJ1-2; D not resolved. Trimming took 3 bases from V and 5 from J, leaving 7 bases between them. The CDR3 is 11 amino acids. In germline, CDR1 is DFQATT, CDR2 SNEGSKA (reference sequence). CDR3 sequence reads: CSASSGYGYTF. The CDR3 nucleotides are TGCAGTGCTAGTTCGGGTTATGGCTACACCTTC.

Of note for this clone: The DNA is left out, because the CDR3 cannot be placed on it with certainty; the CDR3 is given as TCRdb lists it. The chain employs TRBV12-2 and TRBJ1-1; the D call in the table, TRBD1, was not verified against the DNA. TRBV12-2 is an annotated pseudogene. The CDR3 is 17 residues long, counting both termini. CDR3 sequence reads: CASRLFGTGALYTEAFF.

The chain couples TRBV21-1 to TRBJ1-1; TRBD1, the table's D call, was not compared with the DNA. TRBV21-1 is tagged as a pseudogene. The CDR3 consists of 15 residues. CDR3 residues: CASILGGVSNTEAFF. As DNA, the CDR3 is TGTGCCAGCATTCTTGGGGGCGTTTCGAACACTGAAGCTTTCTTT.

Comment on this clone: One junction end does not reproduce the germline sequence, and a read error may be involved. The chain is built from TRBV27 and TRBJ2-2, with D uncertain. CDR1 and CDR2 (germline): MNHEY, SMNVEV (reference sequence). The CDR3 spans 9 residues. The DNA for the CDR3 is TGTGCCAGCAGCCTTTCACTAAATTTT. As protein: CASSLSLNF.

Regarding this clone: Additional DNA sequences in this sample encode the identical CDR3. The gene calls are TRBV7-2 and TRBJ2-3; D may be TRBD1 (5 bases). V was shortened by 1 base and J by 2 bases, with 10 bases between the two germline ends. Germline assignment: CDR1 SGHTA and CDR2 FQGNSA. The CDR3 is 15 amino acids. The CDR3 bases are TGTGCCAGCAGCTTAGGGGCAGGGTTCACAGATACGCAGTATTTT. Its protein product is CASSLGAGFTDTQYF.